The 18 T cell receptor beta chains below come from one sample, sequenced in a study of OX40 agonist ivuxolimab in advanced cancers. The table came from immunoSEQ multiplex PCR; TCRdb's copy has only in-frame clones and leaves some out. The profile shows 55,000 to 80,000 clones, about 88% of them singletons. The specimen was CD4+ or CD8+ T cells sorted from blood, collected in a trial of the OX40 agonist ivuxolimab. Receptors were obtained from an adult with an advanced solid tumor such as melanoma, head and neck, liver or kidney cancer.

The chain employs TRBV14 and TRBJ2-1; a possible D gene is TRBD1 (5 bases). CDR1 and CDR2 from the germline V gene are SGHDN and FVKESK. CDR3 length equals 16 residues. V was cut by 2 bases and J by 8 bases, with 19 bases left in between. CDR3 nucleotides: TGTGCCAGCAGCCAATTAAAAGGGGTTAAGATCGATGAGCAGTTCTTC. Protein product: CASSQLKGVKIDEQFF.

V gene TRBV10-2 combines with J gene TRBJ2-3; 7 nucleotides match TRBD2. Germline values: CDR1 WSHSY, CDR2 SAAADI. The CDR3 covers 14 residues. V lost 3 bases to trimming and J lost 1 base; unmatched junction nucleotides: 1. CDR3 sequence reads: CASSDREGTDTQYF. In nucleotides, the CDR3 is TGCGCCAGCAGTGACCGGGAGGGCACAGATACGCAGTATTTT.

Concerning this clone itself: This sample also contains other DNA sequences that code for the same CDR3. This rearrangement joins TRBV5-1 to TRBJ2-1; D uncertain. The V end was cut by 1 base, the J end by 4 bases, with 3 bases between. The germline CDR1 and CDR2 sequences are SGHRS and YFSETQ. This CDR3 is built from 12 residues. DNA for the CDR3: TGCGCCAGCAGCTTGTCATACAATGAGCAGTTCTTC. Its translation: CASSLSYNEQFF.

The V gene is TRBV7-3, the J gene TRBJ1-1; TRBD1 matches at 7 bases. Germline V gene lookup returns CDR1 SGHTA and CDR2 FQGTGA. The CDR3 totals 14 residues. Trimming took 3 bases from V and 5 from J; bases not matched to a gene: 6. In DNA, the CDR3 is TGTGCCAGCAGCTTCCGACAGGGCGAGACTGAAGCTTTCTTT. Protein product: CASSFRQGETEAFF. The full variable domain, in which reference TRBV7-3 and TRBJ1-1 provide the parts outside the CDR3, is GAGVSQTPSNKVTEKGKYVELRCDPISGHTALYWYRQSLGQGPEFLIYFQGTGAADDSGLPNDRFFAVRPEGSVSTLKIQRTERGDSAVYLCASSFRQGETEAFFGQGTRLTVV.

This clone was counted only a few times. The genes are TRBV18 and TRBJ1-6; D may be TRBD1 (5 bases). The CDR3 is made up of 17 amino acids. V was cut by 0 bases and J by 0 bases, with 9 bases left in between. Germline V gives CDR1 KGHSH, CDR2 LQKENI. The CDR3 DNA reads TGTGCCAGCTCACCACCAGGGGTTAGCTCCTATAATTCACCCCTCCACTTT. Translated: CASSPPGVSSYNSPLHF.

The chain combines TRBV23-1 with TRBJ1-1; no clear D gene. TRBV23-1 counts as an open reading frame of uncertain function. Trimming took off 0 bases at V and 0 bases at J, with 11 bases between the two ends. The CDR3 runs to 16 residues. CDR3 DNA sequence: TGCGCCAGCAGTCAATCACGTCGGGCCATGAACACTGAAGCTTTCTTT. Its protein is CASSQSRRAMNTEAFF.

V and J are TRBV28 and TRBJ1-2; tentatively, D is TRBD1 (5 bases). This CDR3 region has 13 residues. V shed 10 bases and J shed 0 bases, with 12 bases lying between them. Germline-derived CDR1 and CDR2 are MDHEN and SYDVKM. CDR3 sequence reads: CATRDDANYGYTF. For the CDR3, the DNA is TGTGCCACACGGGACGACGCTAACTATGGCTACACCTTC.

The chain links TRBV21-1 to TRBJ1-4; no DNA check was done on the table's D call, TRBD1. TRBV21-1 is an annotated pseudogene. CDR3 length: 17 amino acids. The CDR3 nucleotides are TGTGCCAGCAGCAATCCCAAACAGGGGGCCACTAATGAAAAACTGTTTTTT. This gives the protein CASSNPKQGATNEKLFF.

The V call is TRBV7-9, the J call TRBJ2-1; D is undetermined. The length of the CDR3 is 12 residues. V lost 5 bases and J 6 bases, leaving 8 bases between the germline ends. The V gene's germline CDR1 is SEHNR and CDR2 FQNEAQ (reference sequence). In DNA, the CDR3 is TGTGCCAGCAGCCAAATAGGCAATGAGCAGTTCTTC. The encoded protein is CASSQIGNEQFF.

V usage is TRBV27 and J usage is TRBJ2-2; D may be TRBD1 (6 bases). CDR1 and CDR2 from the germline V gene are MNHEY and SMNVEV (reference sequence). V shed 5 bases and J shed 8 bases, with 15 bases lying between them. The CDR3 totals 14 residues. The CDR3 bases are TGTGCCAGCAGTCCACAGGGTTTGTGGGGGGAGCTGTTTTTT. This translates into CASSPQGLWGELFF.

V and J are TRBV30 and TRBJ2-7; D might be TRBD2 (6 bases). This CDR3 spans 14 amino acids. The germline V gene encodes CDR1 GTSNPN and CDR2 SVGIG (reference sequence). V was shortened by 8 bases and J by 3 bases, with 20 bases between the two germline ends. CDR3 sequence: CAGGWVSGGYEQYF. Written as DNA, the CDR3 is TGTGCCGGGGGGTGGGTTTCTGGGGGCTACGAGCAGTACTTC.

The CDR3 nucleotides are TGTGCCAGTAGCCCAGGCGCAGCTAACTATGGCTACACCTTC. It translates to CASSPGAANYGYTF. The rearrangement joins TRBV19 to TRBJ1-2; no reliable D call. Trimming pared 6 bases from V and 0 bases from J, leaving 11 bases between. Germline values: CDR1 LNHDA, CDR2 SQIVND (reference sequence). This CDR3 comprises 14 residues. Full variable domain (remainder filled in from reference TRBV19 and TRBJ1-2): DGGITQSPKYLFRKEGQNVTLSCEQNLNHDAMYWYRQDPGQGLRLIYYSQIVNDFQKGDIAEGYSVSREKKESFPLTVTSAQKNPTAFYLCASSPGAANYGYTFGSGTRLTVV.

There are a few counts of this clone. The chain is built from TRBV30 and TRBJ1-2, with TRBD1 identical over 8 bases. Per the germline V gene, CDR1 is GTSNPN and CDR2 is SVGIG (reference sequence). The CDR3 has 13 amino acids. Trimming took 2 bases from V and 8 from J; bases not matched to a gene: 7. The CDR3 DNA reads TGTGCCTGGAGTCGGGGCAGGGGGCGAGGCTACACCTTC. This gives the protein CAWSRGRGRGYTF.

Here the CDR3 DNA reads TGTGCCAGCAGTTTACGTAGGGGAGACACCGGGGAGCTGTTTTTT. It is translated as CASSLRRGDTGELFF. The chain employs TRBV27 and TRBJ2-2; the D gene could be TRBD1 or TRBD2 (5 bases each). CDR1 MNHEY and CDR2 SMNVEV come from the germline V gene (reference sequence). V was trimmed by 2 bases and J by 3 bases, leaving 10 bases between them. The CDR3 has 15 residues.

The chain links TRBV2 to TRBJ2-1, with D tentatively TRBD2 (5 bases). There are 14 residues in the CDR3. Germline CDR1 reads SNHLY; CDR2 reads FYNNEI. V lost 1 base and J lost 2, with 6 bases in between. In DNA, the CDR3 is TGTGCCAGCAGTGAAGTGCGGGCCTACAATGAGCAGTTCTTC. It specifies CASSEVRAYNEQFF.

The chain joins TRBV11-1 to TRBJ2-3; 11 positions match TRBD2. In germline, CDR1 is SGHAT, CDR2 FQDESV (reference sequence). The ends lost 5 bases at V and 5 bases at J; junction bases unmatched: 3. The CDR3 is made up of 14 amino acids. The CDR3 is CASSRSGRGDTQYF. The CDR3 DNA reads TGTGCCAGCAGCCGTAGCGGGAGGGGAGATACGCAGTATTTT. Full variable domain (rest looked up from reference TRBV11-1 and TRBJ2-3): EAEVAQSPRYKITEKSQAVAFWCDPISGHATLYWYRQILGQGPELLVQFQDESVVDDSQLPKDRFSAERLKGVDSTLKIQPAELGDSAMYLCASSRSGRGDTQYFGPGTRLTVL.

This CDR3 is CASSLEQGEIYNEQFF. For the CDR3, the DNA is TGTGCCAGCAGCTTGGAACAGGGGGAAATATACAATGAGCAGTTCTTC. V usage is TRBV5-4 and J usage is TRBJ2-1; 8 nucleotides line up with TRBD1. The CDR3 sequence is 16 residues long. Germline loops: CDR1 SGHNT, CDR2 YYREEE (reference sequence). V shed 0 bases, J shed 4 bases, and the junction held 6 bases outside the gene matches.

The chain combines TRBV28 with TRBJ1-4; 7 nucleotides match TRBD1. Germline CDR1 and CDR2: MDHEN and SYDVKM. Germline trimming cut 2 bases from V and 8 bases from J; bases unmatched to any gene: 5. The CDR3 has 14 amino acids. CDR3 sequence: CASSLNRGGEKLFF. The CDR3 nucleotides are TGTGCCAGCAGTTTAAACAGGGGTGGCGAAAAACTGTTTTTT.